This TCR beta chain was obtained from a study of cytomegalovirus exposure and HLA in healthy donors. About the study: Tens of millions of unique TCRs from HLA-typed donors were held in an early release of data. The study, taken as a whole, reports: Exclusion applied to some V segments, including TRBV6-2 and TRBV6-3, as they were indistinguishable. Rarity marked most TCR sequences, yet some public TCRs occurred in many donors. The only immune exposure information that was available was CMV serostatus.

With respect to this clone: What it binds is unknown.

V trimming: 6 bases; J trimming: 5 bases; junction bases outside the gene matches: 11. The V gene's germline CDR1 is MDHEN and CDR2 SYDVKM. This CDR3 is built from 17 residues. In the PCR, 60 Vbeta and 13 Jbeta primers were used. Generated by immunoSEQ multiplex PCR, the TCRdb table keeps only in-frame clones and is missing some. The sample records 65,000 or so clones, approximately 78% being singletons. Sequences were obtained from PBMCs. This receptor was obtained from a girl between 10 and 17 years old in good health and CMV-seropositive. The chain carries TRBV28 and TRBJ2-2, with 11 bases identical to TRBD2. The CDR3 loop is CASRLGLAVPGTGELFF. DNA for the CDR3: TGTGCCAGCAGGTTGGGACTAGCGGTCCCGGGAACCGGGGAGCTGTTTTTT.